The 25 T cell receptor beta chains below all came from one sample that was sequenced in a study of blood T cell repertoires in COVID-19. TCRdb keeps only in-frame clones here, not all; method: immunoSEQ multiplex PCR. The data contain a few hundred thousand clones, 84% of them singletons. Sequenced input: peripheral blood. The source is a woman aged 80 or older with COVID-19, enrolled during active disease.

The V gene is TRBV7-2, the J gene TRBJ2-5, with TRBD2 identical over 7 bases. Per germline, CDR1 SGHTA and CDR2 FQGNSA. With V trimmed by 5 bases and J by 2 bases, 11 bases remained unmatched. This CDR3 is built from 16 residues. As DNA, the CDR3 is TGTGCCAGCAGCCGCCCCGGGCGGGGGAGGCAAGAGACCCAGTACTTC. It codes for CASSRPGRGRQETQYF.

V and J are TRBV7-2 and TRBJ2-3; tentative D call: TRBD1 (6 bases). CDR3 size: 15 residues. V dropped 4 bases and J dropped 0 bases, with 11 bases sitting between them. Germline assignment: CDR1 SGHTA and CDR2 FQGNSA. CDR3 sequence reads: CASSSGQTSTDTQYF. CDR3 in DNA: TGTGCCAGCAGCTCGGGACAAACTAGCACAGATACGCAGTATTTT.

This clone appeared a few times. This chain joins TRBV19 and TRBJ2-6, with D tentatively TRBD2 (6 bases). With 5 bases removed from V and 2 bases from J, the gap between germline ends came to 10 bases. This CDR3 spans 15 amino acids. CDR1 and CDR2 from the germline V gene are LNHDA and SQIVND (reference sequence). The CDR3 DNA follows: TGTGCCAGTAGTCTCGGAGGGGCTGGGGCCAACGTCCTGACTTTC. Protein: CASSLGGAGANVLTF. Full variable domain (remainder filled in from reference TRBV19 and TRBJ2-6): DGGITQSPKYLFRKEGQNVTLSCEQNLNHDAMYWYRQDPGQGLRLIYYSQIVNDFQKGDIAEGYSVSREKKESFPLTVTSAQKNPTAFYLCASSLGGAGANVLTFGAGSRLTVL.

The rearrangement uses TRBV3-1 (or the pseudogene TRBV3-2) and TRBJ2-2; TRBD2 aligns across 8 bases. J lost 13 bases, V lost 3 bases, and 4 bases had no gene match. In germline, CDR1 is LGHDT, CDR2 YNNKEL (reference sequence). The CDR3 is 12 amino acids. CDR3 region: CASSHGGVVLFF. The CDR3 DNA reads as TGTGCCAGCAGCCACGGGGGGGTAGTGCTGTTTTTT.

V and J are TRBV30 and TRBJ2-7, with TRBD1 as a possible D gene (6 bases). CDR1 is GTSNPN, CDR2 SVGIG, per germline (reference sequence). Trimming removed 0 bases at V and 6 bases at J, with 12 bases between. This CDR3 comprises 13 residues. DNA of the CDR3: TGTGCCTGGAGTGTGGGGGCTGTTGGCGAGCAGTACTTC. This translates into CAWSVGAVGEQYF.

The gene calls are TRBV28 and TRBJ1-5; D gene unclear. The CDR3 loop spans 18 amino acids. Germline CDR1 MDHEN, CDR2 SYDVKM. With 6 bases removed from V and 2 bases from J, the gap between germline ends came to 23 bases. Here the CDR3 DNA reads TGTGCCAGCAGCACATTTCGCCAACTACGGAAGGGCAATCAGCCCCAGCATTTT. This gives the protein CASSTFRQLRKGNQPQHF.

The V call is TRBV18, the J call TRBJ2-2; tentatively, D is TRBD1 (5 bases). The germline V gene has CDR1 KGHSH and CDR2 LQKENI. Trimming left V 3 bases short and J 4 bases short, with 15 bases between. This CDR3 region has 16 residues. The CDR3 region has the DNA TGTGCCAGCTCACCGATGATTATAGGGGTCACCGGGGAGCTGTTTTTT. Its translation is CASSPMIIGVTGELFF.

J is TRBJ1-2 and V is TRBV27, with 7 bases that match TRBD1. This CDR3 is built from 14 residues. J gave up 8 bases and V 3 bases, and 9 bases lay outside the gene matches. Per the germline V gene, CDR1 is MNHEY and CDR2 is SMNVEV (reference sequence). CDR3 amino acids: CASSLTNNRGGYTF. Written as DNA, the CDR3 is TGTGCCAGCAGTTTGACCAATAACAGGGGCGGCTACACCTTC.

The CDR3 DNA sequence: TGTGCCAGCAGTCCCTGGGAGCTGGGGTCACCCCTCCACTTT. It specifies CASSPWELGSPLHF. The V and J genes are TRBV6-5 and TRBJ1-6; D uncertain. V lost 5 bases, J lost 10 bases, and 15 bases lay in between. CDR1 and CDR2 from the germline V gene are MNHEY and SVGAGI. The CDR3 has 14 residues.

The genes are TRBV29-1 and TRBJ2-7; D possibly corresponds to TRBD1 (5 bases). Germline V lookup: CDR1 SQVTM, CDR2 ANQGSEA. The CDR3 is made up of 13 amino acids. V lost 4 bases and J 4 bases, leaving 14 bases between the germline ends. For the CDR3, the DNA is TGCAGCGTTGGGAGAGAGCCAGGGTACGAGCAGTACTTC. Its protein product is CSVGREPGYEQYF.

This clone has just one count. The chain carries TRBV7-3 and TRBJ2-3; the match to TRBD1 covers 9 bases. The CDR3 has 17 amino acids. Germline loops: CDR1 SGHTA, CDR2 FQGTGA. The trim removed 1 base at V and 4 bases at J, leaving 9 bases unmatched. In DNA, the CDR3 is TGTGCCAGCAGCTTAAAGGACAGGGGCCTCTTGTCAGATACGCAGTATTTT. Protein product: CASSLKDRGLLSDTQYF.

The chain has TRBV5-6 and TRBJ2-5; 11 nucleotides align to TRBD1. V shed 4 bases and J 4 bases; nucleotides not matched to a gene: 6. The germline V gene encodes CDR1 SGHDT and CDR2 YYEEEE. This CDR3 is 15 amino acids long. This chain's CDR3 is CASSPGQGARETQYF. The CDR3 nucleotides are TGTGCCAGCAGCCCTGGACAGGGGGCTAGAGAGACCCAGTACTTC.

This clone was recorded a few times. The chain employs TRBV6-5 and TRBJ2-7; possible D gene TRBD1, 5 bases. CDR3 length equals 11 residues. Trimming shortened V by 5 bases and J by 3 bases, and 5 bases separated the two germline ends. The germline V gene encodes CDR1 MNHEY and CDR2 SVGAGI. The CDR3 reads CASSTGYEQYF. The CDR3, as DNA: TGTGCCAGCAGTACAGGCTACGAGCAGTACTTC.

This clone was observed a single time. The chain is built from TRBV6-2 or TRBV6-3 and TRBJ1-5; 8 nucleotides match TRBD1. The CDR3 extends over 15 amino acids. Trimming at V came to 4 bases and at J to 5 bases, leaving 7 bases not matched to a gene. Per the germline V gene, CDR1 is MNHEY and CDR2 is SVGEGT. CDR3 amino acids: CASSFRQGPDQPQHF. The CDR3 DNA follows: TGTGCCAGCAGTTTTAGACAGGGGCCGGATCAGCCCCAGCATTTT.

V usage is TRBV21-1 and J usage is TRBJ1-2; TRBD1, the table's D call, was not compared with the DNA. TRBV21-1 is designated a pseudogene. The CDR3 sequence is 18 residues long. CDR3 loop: CASSNPMNRARGIYGYTF. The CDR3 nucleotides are TGTGCCAGCAGCAATCCCATGAACAGGGCCCGAGGAATCTATGGCTACACCTTC.

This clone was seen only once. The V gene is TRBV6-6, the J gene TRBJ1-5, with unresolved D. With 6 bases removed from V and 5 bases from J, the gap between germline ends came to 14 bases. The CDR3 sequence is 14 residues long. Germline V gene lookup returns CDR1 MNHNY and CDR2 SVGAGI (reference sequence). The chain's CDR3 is CASRHSGGDQPQHF. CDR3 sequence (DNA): TGTGCCAGCAGGCACTCCGGCGGGGATCAGCCCCAGCATTTT.

CDR3 sequence (DNA): TGTGCCGGCGGACGGGGTTTAACAACTAATGAAAAACTGTTTTTT. Translated: CAGGRGLTTNEKLFF. The rearrangement uses TRBV7-9 and TRBJ1-4; no firm D call. CDR1 SEHNR and CDR2 FQNEAQ come from the germline V gene (reference sequence). This CDR3 is 15 amino acids long. V dropped 11 bases and J dropped 0 bases, with 16 bases sitting between them.

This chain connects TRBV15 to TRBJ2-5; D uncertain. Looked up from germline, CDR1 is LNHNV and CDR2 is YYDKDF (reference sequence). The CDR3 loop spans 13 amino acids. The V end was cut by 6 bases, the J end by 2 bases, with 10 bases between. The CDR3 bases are TGTGCCACCAGTAAACGGGTTCAAGAGACCCAGTACTTC. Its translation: CATSKRVQETQYF. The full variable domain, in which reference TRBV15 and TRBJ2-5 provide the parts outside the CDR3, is DAMVIQNPRYQVTQFGKPVTLSCSQTLNHNVMYWYQQKSSQAPKLLFHYYDKDFNNEADTPDNFQSRRPNTSFCFLDIRSPGLGDTAMYLCATSKRVQETQYFGPGTRLLVL.

The DNA of the CDR3 is TGCGCCAGCAGCTTGTACGCAGGGGCAGGGGACACTGAAGCTTTCTTT. It translates to CASSLYAGAGDTEAFF. The chain couples TRBV5-1 to TRBJ1-1; D is perhaps TRBD1 (6 bases). Germline V gene data show CDR1 as SGHRS and CDR2 as YFSETQ. The V end lost 1 base, the J end lost 3 bases, and 16 bases lay between the germline ends. The CDR3 loop spans 16 amino acids.

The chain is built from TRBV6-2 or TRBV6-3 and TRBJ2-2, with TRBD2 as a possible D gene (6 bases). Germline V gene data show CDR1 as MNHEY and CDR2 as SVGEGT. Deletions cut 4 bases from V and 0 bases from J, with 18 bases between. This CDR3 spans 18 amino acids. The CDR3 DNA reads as TGTGCCAGCAGTTCCCTTTTCGTGGGGGGAGCGAACACCGGGGAGCTGTTTTTT. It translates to CASSSLFVGGANTGELFF.

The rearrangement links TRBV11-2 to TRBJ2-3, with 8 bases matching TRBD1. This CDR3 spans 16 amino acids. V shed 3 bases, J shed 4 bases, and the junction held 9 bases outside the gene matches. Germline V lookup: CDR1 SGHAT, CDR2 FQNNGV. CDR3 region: CASSFFPTGASDTQYF. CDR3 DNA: TGTGCCAGCAGCTTTTTCCCGACAGGGGCTTCAGATACGCAGTATTTT.

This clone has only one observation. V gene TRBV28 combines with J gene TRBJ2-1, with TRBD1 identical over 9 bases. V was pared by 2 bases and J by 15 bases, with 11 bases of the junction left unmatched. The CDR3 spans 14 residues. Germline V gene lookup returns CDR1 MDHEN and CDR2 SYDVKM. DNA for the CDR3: TGTGCCAGCAGTTTACCCCCGGGACAGGGTAAAGGGTTCTTC. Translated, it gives CASSLPPGQGKGFF.

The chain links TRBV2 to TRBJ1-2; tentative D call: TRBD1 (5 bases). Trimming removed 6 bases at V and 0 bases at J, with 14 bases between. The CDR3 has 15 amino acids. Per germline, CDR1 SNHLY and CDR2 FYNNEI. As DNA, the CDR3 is TGTGCCAGCAGCGCGCTCAGGGTCTCTAACTATGGCTACACCTTC. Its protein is CASSALRVSNYGYTF. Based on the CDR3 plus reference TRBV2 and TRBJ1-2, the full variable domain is EPEVTQTPSHQVTQMGQEVILRCVPISNHLYFYWYRQILGQKVEFLVSFYNNEISEKSEIFDDQFSVERPDGSNFTLKIRSTKLEDSAMYFCASSALRVSNYGYTFGSGTRLTVV.

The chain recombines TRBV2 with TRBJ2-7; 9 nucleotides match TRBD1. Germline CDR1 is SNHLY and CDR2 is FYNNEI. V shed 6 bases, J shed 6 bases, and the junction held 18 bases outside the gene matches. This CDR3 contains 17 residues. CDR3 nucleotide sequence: TGTGCCAGCAGCCCAATGATCCTACGGGACAGGGTAACCGAGCAGTACTTC. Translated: CASSPMILRDRVTEQYF.

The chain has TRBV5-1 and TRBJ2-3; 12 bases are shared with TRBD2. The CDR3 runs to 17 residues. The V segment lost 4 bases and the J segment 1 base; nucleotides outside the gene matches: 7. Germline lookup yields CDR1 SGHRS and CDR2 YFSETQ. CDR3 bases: TGCGCCAGCAGCCTAAGGACTAGCGGGGCGGGCACAGATACGCAGTATTTT. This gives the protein CASSLRTSGAGTDTQYF.